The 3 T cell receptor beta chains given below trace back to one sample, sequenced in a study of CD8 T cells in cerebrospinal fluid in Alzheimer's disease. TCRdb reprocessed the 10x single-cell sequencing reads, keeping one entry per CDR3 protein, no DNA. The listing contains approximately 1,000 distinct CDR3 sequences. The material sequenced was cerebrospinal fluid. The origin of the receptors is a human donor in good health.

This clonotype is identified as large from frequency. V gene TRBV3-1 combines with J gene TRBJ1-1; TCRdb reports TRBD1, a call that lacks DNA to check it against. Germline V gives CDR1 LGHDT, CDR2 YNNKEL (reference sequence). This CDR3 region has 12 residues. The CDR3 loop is CASSYRGTEAFF.

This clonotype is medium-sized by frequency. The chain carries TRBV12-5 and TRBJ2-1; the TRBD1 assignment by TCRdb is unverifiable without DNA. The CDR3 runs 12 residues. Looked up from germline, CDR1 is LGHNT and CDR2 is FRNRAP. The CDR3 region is CASVAPNHEQFF.

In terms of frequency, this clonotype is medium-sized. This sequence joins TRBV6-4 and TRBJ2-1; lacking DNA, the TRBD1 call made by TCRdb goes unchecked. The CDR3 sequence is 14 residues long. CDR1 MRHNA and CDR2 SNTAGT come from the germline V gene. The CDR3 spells CASSRDRVGIEQFF.